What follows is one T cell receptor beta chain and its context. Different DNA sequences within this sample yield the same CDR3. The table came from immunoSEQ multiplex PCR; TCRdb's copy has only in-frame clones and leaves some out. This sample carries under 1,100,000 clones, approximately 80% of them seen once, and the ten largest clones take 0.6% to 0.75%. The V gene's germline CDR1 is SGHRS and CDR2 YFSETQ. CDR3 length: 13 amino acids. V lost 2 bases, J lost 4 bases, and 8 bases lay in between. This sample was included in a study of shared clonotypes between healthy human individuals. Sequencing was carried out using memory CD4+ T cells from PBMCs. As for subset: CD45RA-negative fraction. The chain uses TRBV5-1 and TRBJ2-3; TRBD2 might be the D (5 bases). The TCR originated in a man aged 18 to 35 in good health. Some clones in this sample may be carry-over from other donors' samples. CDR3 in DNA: TGCGCCAGCAGCTTAGAGGGAGCAGATACGCAGTATTTT. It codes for CASSLEGADTQYF.